This is a list of T cell receptor beta chains from one sample in a study of somatic mutations in cytotoxic T cells in rheumatoid arthritis. Assay: immunoSEQ multiplex PCR; the TCRdb copy retains only in-frame clones and omits some. This table has roughly 20,000 clones, around 67% appearing once. Sequenced input: CD8+ T cells sorted from blood. The receptors come from an adult with rheumatoid arthritis. Each CDR3 is given with its conserved first and last residue.

v_call: TRBV6-5
j_call: TRBJ1-6
cdr3_aa: CASSPTGAPNSPLHF

v_call: TRBV6-5
j_call: TRBJ1-2
cdr3_aa: CASIGTGGGYYGYTF

v_call: TRBV29-1
j_call: TRBJ2-3
cdr3_aa: CSVLGVGAADTQYF

v_call: TRBV7-7
j_call: TRBJ2-1
cdr3_aa: CASSESLYNEQFF

v_call: TRBV13
j_call: TRBJ2-3
cdr3_aa: CASSLASGNTDTQYF

v_call: TRBV2
j_call: TRBJ1-5
cdr3_aa: CASSDQGWDQPQHF

v_call: TRBV6-5
j_call: TRBJ1-1
cdr3_aa: CASSYDRGSMNTEAFF

v_call: TRBV5-4
j_call: TRBJ1-1
cdr3_aa: CASSGQRNTEAFF

v_call: TRBV28
j_call: TRBJ2-3
cdr3_aa: CASSAAGALLISSTDTQYF

v_call: TRBV13
j_call: TRBJ2-7
cdr3_aa: CASSYITTGHEQYF

v_call: TRBV2
j_call: TRBJ1-6
cdr3_aa: CASREGYYNSPLHF

v_call: TRBV6-5
j_call: TRBJ2-1
cdr3_aa: CASSYDSGNEQFF

v_call: TRBV5-6
j_call: TRBJ1-4
cdr3_aa: CASSLGQDPNEKLFF

v_call: TRBV4-3
j_call: TRBJ1-2
cdr3_aa: CASSQVNRQLYGYTF

v_call: TRBV7-6
j_call: TRBJ2-2
cdr3_aa: CASSLKGLAGVNTGELFF

v_call: TRBV7-6
j_call: TRBJ2-3
cdr3_aa: CASSLGADRGPDTQYF

v_call: TRBV6-5
j_call: TRBJ2-5
cdr3_aa: CASSPFTGGSETQYF

v_call: TRBV5-1
j_call: TRBJ2-5
cdr3_aa: CASEEGVAVKETQYF

v_call: TRBV7-3
j_call: TRBJ1-2
cdr3_aa: CASSLDSRNGYTF